The 24 T cell receptor beta chains reported below all come from one sample, sequenced in a study of cytomegalovirus exposure and HLA in healthy donors. The PCR used 60 Vbeta and 13 Jbeta primers. The data were produced by immunoSEQ multiplex PCR, yet TCRdb's version contains in-frame clones alone and is incomplete. This table has around 130,000 clones, approximately 82% appearing once. Sequencing input: PBMCs. The origin of the receptors is a man aged 45 to 65 in good health and CMV-seronegative.

This chain joins TRBV15 and TRBJ1-1; D gene uncertain. This CDR3 spans 15 amino acids. The V end was cut by 0 bases, the J end by 1 base, with 9 bases between. Germline V gives CDR1 LNHNV, CDR2 YYDKDF (reference sequence). The CDR3 loop is CATSREGSKNTEAFF. CDR3 bases: TGTGCCACCAGCAGAGAAGGTAGCAAGAACACTGAAGCTTTCTTT.

The J gene is TRBJ2-7, the V gene TRBV29-1; perhaps TRBD2 as D (5 bases). Per germline, CDR1 SQVTM and CDR2 ANQGSEA. This CDR3 comprises 15 residues. The ends were cut back, 5 bases at V and 2 bases at J, with 19 bases in the middle. CDR3 nucleotides: TGCAGCGTTTCGGGGTCCCTTAACATACCCTACGAGCAGTACTTC. This translates into CSVSGSLNIPYEQYF.

The V and J genes are TRBV4-2 and TRBJ2-5; D may be TRBD1 (6 bases). The length of the CDR3 is 16 residues. Germline CDR1 and CDR2: LGHNA and YNFKEQ. The V gene lost 2 bases and the J gene lost 0 bases, with 13 bases spanning the gap. As DNA, the CDR3 is TGTGCCAGCAGCCAACAGGGGAGACAGGACCAAGAGACCCAGTACTTC. This codes for CASSQQGRQDQETQYF.

The V call is TRBV29-1, the J call TRBJ1-2, with 10 bases aligning to TRBD1. The CDR3 is 16 residues long. V trimming: 1 base; J trimming: 6 bases; junction bases outside the gene matches: 11. The germline gives CDR1 SQVTM, CDR2 ANQGSEA. Here the CDR3 reads CSVEGGQGMGNDGYTF. The CDR3 nucleotides read TGCAGCGTTGAAGGGGGACAGGGGATGGGAAATGATGGCTACACCTTC.

The J gene is TRBJ2-5, the V gene TRBV12-5; unclear D gene. The DNA end is more similar to TRBJ2-7, so the J call may be wrong. CDR3 length: 15 residues. Germline V gene data show CDR1 as LGHNT and CDR2 as FRNRAP. CDR3 nucleotides: TGTGCTAGTGGTTCCAGTTGGAGCAGCTCCTACGAGCAGTACTTC. As protein: CASGSSWSSSYEQYF.

The chain employs TRBV19 and TRBJ2-5; the D gene is possibly TRBD2 (6 bases). Germline CDR1 is LNHDA and CDR2 is SQIVND (reference sequence). CDR3 length: 14 residues. V was shortened by 0 bases and J by 7 bases, with 12 bases between the two germline ends. CDR3 nucleotides: TGTGCCAGTAGTATAGATCTGGAGGGCCCGACCCAGTACTTC. Amino acid sequence: CASSIDLEGPTQYF. The variable domain in full, completed from reference TRBV19 and TRBJ2-5, reads DGGITQSPKYLFRKEGQNVTLSCEQNLNHDAMYWYRQDPGQGLRLIYYSQIVNDFQKGDIAEGYSVSREKKESFPLTVTSAQKNPTAFYLCASSIDLEGPTQYFGPGTRLLVL.

In this sample, this clone turned up once. The chain combines TRBV30 with TRBJ2-3; 7 bases line up with TRBD2. CDR1 is GTSNPN and CDR2 is SVGIG in the germline V gene (reference sequence). This CDR3 region has 13 residues. V trimming: 5 bases; J trimming: 1 base; junction bases outside the gene matches: 3. This CDR3 reads CAWAGVRTDTQYF. In nucleotides, the CDR3 is TGTGCCTGGGCGGGGGTCCGCACAGATACGCAGTATTTT.

In its sample, this clone was seen a few times. The V call is TRBV15, the J call TRBJ2-2; tentative D call: TRBD1 (6 bases). The J call could be wrong; TRBJ1-3 is a better fit for the DNA end. The germline V gene encodes CDR1 LNHNV and CDR2 YYDKDF (reference sequence). The CDR3 is 15 residues long. The CDR3 sequence: CATSRDRTVGNTIYF. The CDR3, as DNA: TGTGCCACCAGCAGAGATAGGACAGTAGGAAACACCATATATTTT.

The V and J genes are TRBV15 and TRBJ2-7; D is uncertain. V was cut by 0 bases and J by 3 bases, with 12 bases left in between. Per germline, CDR1 LNHNV and CDR2 YYDKDF (reference sequence). This CDR3 is 15 amino acids long. CDR3 loop: CATSRDQGANYEQYF. The DNA for the CDR3 is TGTGCCACCAGCAGAGATCAAGGAGCTAACTACGAGCAGTACTTC. Complete variable domain (other parts from reference TRBV15 and TRBJ2-7): DAMVIQNPRYQVTQFGKPVTLSCSQTLNHNVMYWYQQKSSQAPKLLFHYYDKDFNNEADTPDNFQSRRPNTSFCFLDIRSPGLGDTAMYLCATSRDQGANYEQYFGPGTRLTVT.

This chain connects TRBV5-1 to TRBJ2-1, with 9 bases that match TRBD1. CDR1 SGHRS and CDR2 YFSETQ come from the germline V gene. V shed 2 bases, J shed 4 bases, and the junction held 7 bases outside the gene matches. The CDR3 consists of 16 residues. The CDR3 DNA follows: TGCGCCAGCAGCTTCCCCCGGGACAGGGTATACAATGAGCAGTTCTTC. Translation: CASSFPRDRVYNEQFF.

This clone occurred a few times. The chain carries TRBV7-3 and TRBJ1-6; possible D gene TRBD1, 6 bases. V lost 5 bases and J 0 bases, leaving 17 bases between the germline ends. Germline V CDR1 and CDR2: SGHTA, FQGTGA. This CDR3 has 18 residues. The CDR3 spells CASSPSQGQPSYNSPLHF. The CDR3 DNA reads TGTGCCAGCAGCCCAAGTCAGGGGCAGCCCTCCTATAATTCACCCCTCCACTTT.

The rearrangement joins TRBV5-4 to TRBJ1-1, with D tentatively TRBD1 (5 bases). Germline CDR1 reads SGHNT; CDR2 reads YYREEE (reference sequence). The CDR3 is made up of 12 amino acids. V was clipped by 2 bases and J by 5 bases, with 7 bases between them. CDR3 amino acids: CASSFGGTEAFF. The CDR3 DNA sequence: TGTGCCAGCAGCTTTGGGGGGACTGAAGCTTTCTTT. The full variable domain, with the rest looked up from reference TRBV5-4 and TRBJ1-1, is ETGVTQSPTHLIKTRGQQVTLRCSSQSGHNTVSWYQQALGQGPQFIFQYYREEENGRGNFPPRFSGLQFPNYSSELNVNALELDDSALYLCASSFGGTEAFFGQGTRLTVV.

The chain couples TRBV7-8 to TRBJ2-2; the match to TRBD2 covers 10 bases. V lost 3 bases, J lost 4 bases, and 5 bases stayed unmatched. Germline loops: CDR1 SGHVS, CDR2 FQNEAQ. The CDR3 spans 16 residues. The DNA of the CDR3 is TGTGCCAGCAGCTTGGCAGCGGGGGGGATCACCGGGGAGCTGTTTTTT. Protein: CASSLAAGGITGELFF. The full variable domain, in which reference TRBV7-8 and TRBJ2-2 provide the parts outside the CDR3, is GAGVSQSPRYKVAKRGQDVALRCDPISGHVSLFWYQQALGQGPEFLTYFQNEAQLDKSGLPSDRFFAERPEGSVSTLKIQRTQQEDSAVYLCASSLAAGGITGELFFGEGSRLTVL.

By proportion, this clone is medium-sized. V usage is TRBV10-3 and J usage is TRBJ2-5; D possibly corresponds to TRBD1 (6 bases). CDR3 length: 14 amino acids. Germline lookup yields CDR1 ENHRY and CDR2 SYGVKD. Trimming shortened V by 3 bases and J by 5 bases, and 13 bases separated the two germline ends. The CDR3 DNA sequence: TGTGCCATCAGTGATGTGGGGGCGGGCGAGACCCAGTACTTC. As protein: CAISDVGAGETQYF.

The chain links TRBV5-5 to TRBJ1-5, with no clear D. V was pared by 0 bases and J by 1 base, with 17 bases between. The CDR3 runs 18 residues. The V gene's germline CDR1 is SGHKS and CDR2 YYEKEE (reference sequence). CDR3 sequence (DNA): TGTGCCAGCAGCTTGGTAGAGGGCCATCTGGGGAGCAATCAGCCCCAGCATTTT. Residues: CASSLVEGHLGSNQPQHF.

The V call is TRBV7-6, the J call TRBJ2-1, with TRBD2 as a possible D gene (7 bases). This CDR3 is 16 amino acids long. The V and J ends lost 3 bases and 0 bases respectively, with 12 bases between them. CDR1 is SGHVS and CDR2 is FNYEAQ in the germline V gene. This chain's CDR3 is CASSFSGGHSYNEQFF. Written as DNA, the CDR3 is TGTGCCAGCAGCTTCTCGGGGGGACACTCCTACAATGAGCAGTTCTTC.

This rearrangement joins TRBV7-2 to TRBJ1-6, with 7 positions matching TRBD1. The CDR3 has 13 residues. Germline CDR1 reads SGHTA; CDR2 reads FQGNSA. The J segment lost 8 bases and the V segment lost 5 bases, leaving 3 bases of the junction unmatched. The CDR3 reads CASSPGTDSPLHF. CDR3 DNA: TGTGCCAGCAGCCCAGGGACAGATTCACCCCTCCACTTT.

The V gene is TRBV9, the J gene TRBJ2-3; the match to TRBD2 covers 7 bases. Germline V gene lookup returns CDR1 SGDLS and CDR2 YYNGEE. The CDR3 sequence is 17 residues long. V lost 0 bases, J lost 2 bases, and 9 bases stayed unmatched. CDR3: CASSVGGGRGTTDTQYF. The CDR3 nucleotides are TGTGCCAGCAGCGTAGGTGGAGGGAGGGGAACCACAGATACGCAGTATTTT.

This clone occurred once. DNA of the CDR3: TGTGCCAGCAGGAGGGGGCCGAGTTACGAGCAGTACTTC. Amino acids: CASRRGPSYEQYF. This chain links TRBV6-1 with TRBJ2-7; TRBD1 matches 7 bases. Germline values: CDR1 MNHNS, CDR2 SASEGT. There are 13 residues in the CDR3. V lost 6 bases and J lost 4; bases outside the gene matches: 6.

This clone has only one observation. The rearrangement uses TRBV4-2 and TRBJ2-3, with 8 positions matching TRBD2. V gave up 4 bases and J gave up 0 bases; unmatched junction bases: 6. There are 16 residues in the CDR3. Per the germline V gene, CDR1 is LGHNA and CDR2 is YNFKEQ. The CDR3 bases are TGTGCCAGCAGCCGGCAGCGGGAGATAAGCACAGATACGCAGTATTTT. Amino acid sequence: CASSRQREISTDTQYF.

This clone showed up just a few times. This chain joins TRBV2 and TRBJ1-3; 7 nucleotides align to TRBD1. This CDR3 spans 15 amino acids. V was clipped by 7 bases and J by 1 base; unmatched bases: 7. CDR1 and CDR2 (germline): SNHLY, FYNNEI. CDR3 sequence: CASTERGQSGNTIYF. The CDR3 nucleotides read TGTGCCAGCACCGAAAGGGGGCAATCTGGAAACACCATATATTTT. Full variable domain (outside the CDR3, taken from reference TRBV2 and TRBJ1-3): EPEVTQTPSHQVTQMGQEVILRCVPISNHLYFYWYRQILGQKVEFLVSFYNNEISEKSEIFDDQFSVERPDGSNFTLKIRSTKLEDSAMYFCASTERGQSGNTIYFGEGSWLTVV.

This clone was found a few times. This chain joins TRBV5-1 and TRBJ2-1, with 10 bases matching TRBD2. The germline CDR1 and CDR2 sequences are SGHRS and YFSETQ. The CDR3 covers 17 residues. J gave up 14 bases and V 4 bases, and 21 bases lay outside the gene matches. CDR3 sequence reads: CASSIQMLQTSGAAKFF. DNA for the CDR3: TGCGCCAGCAGCATCCAGATGTTACAAACTAGCGGGGCGGCGAAGTTCTTC.

The gene calls are TRBV5-1 and TRBJ2-3, with TRBD1 as a possible D gene (6 bases). V gave up 2 bases and J gave up 6 bases, with 10 bases separating them. CDR1 is SGHRS, CDR2 YFSETQ, per germline. This CDR3 is 13 amino acids long. CDR3 protein: CASSFWGRDTQYF. CDR3 coding DNA: TGCGCCAGCAGCTTCTGGGGGCGGGATACGCAGTATTTT.

The chain is built from TRBV5-1 and TRBJ1-2; tentative D call: TRBD1 (6 bases). The CDR3 has 13 residues. Deletions cut 3 bases from V and 8 bases from J, with 14 bases between. Germline V gives CDR1 SGHRS, CDR2 YFSETQ. The CDR3 DNA sequence: TGCGCCAGCAGCTGGGGGCAGGGCGAAGGCTACACCTTC. Protein product: CASSWGQGEGYTF.